These 16 T cell receptor beta chains were all obtained from the same sample, sequenced in a study of CD8 T cells in Susac syndrome. The RNA, 0.5 to 1 ug, was put through reverse transcription using random hexamers. TCRdb re-called the immunoSEQ multiplex PCR reads with MiXCR, one entry per CDR3 protein. This table has approximately 130,000 distinct CDR3 sequences, more than 75% appearing once. Input material: CD8+ T cells from PBMCs. The receptors were sampled from a human donor with multiple sclerosis.

The chain combines TRBV9 with TRBJ1-6; TRBD1 aligns across 9 bases. CDR1 is SGDLS and CDR2 is YYNGEE in the germline V gene. The CDR3 runs to 14 residues. The J segment lost 9 bases and the V segment lost 6 bases, leaving 7 bases of the junction unmatched. The CDR3, as DNA: TGTGCCAGCACCTCGGGGACAGGGATTTCACCCCTCCACTTT. It encodes CASTSGTGISPLHF.

J is TRBJ2-7 and V is TRBV30, with 7 bases identical to TRBD2. The V segment lost 1 base and the J segment 3 bases; nucleotides outside the gene matches: 6. Germline values: CDR1 GTSNPN, CDR2 SVGIG (reference sequence). The CDR3 spans 14 residues. The CDR3: CAWSDTSVLYEQYF. The CDR3 DNA reads as TGTGCCTGGAGTGACACTAGCGTTCTCTACGAGCAGTACTTC.

The rearrangement uses TRBV4-3 and TRBJ2-1, with 8 bases fitting TRBD2. The CDR3 extends over 16 amino acids. Germline trimming cut 3 bases from V and 0 bases from J; bases unmatched to any gene: 4. Germline V gene sequence: CDR1 LGHNA, CDR2 YSLEER. The CDR3 nucleotides are TGCGCCAGCAGCCAGGCGGGGGGAAGCTCCTACAATGAGCAGTTCTTC. Translation gives CASSQAGGSSYNEQFF.

The chain recombines TRBV6-5 with TRBJ1-4; the D gene is possibly TRBD1 (5 bases). The CDR3 consists of 18 residues. Germline CDR1 is MNHEY and CDR2 is SVGAGI. Trimming cost V 4 bases and J 0 bases, with 18 bases left between them. The CDR3 is CASSFGRGGLATNEKLFF. The CDR3 DNA reads TGTGCCAGCAGTTTCGGACGGGGCGGCCTTGCAACTAATGAAAAACTGTTTTTT.

This chain uses TRBV3-1 with TRBJ2-3, with TRBD2 matching over 9 bases. Germline values: CDR1 LGHDT, CDR2 YNNKEL (reference sequence). J lost 2 bases, V lost 5 bases, and 5 bases had no gene match. This CDR3 has 15 amino acids. The CDR3, as DNA: TGTGCCAGCAGCAGACTAGCGGAGACCACAGATACGCAGTATTTT. Its protein product is CASSRLAETTDTQYF.

This chain connects TRBV6-5 to TRBJ2-5; a possible D gene is TRBD2 (6 bases). This CDR3 spans 16 amino acids. CDR1 MNHEY and CDR2 SVGAGI come from the germline V gene. Between the trimmed V and J ends, which lost 2 bases and 5 bases, there was a span of 18 bases. The CDR3 region has the DNA TGTGCCAGCAGTTACGAGCCGGGACTTCGCCCGGAGACCCAGTACTTC. Translation: CASSYEPGLRPETQYF.

The J gene is TRBJ2-1, the V gene TRBV12-5, with D uncertain. Trimming removed 5 bases from V and 4 bases from J, with 9 bases in between. This CDR3 comprises 13 residues. From germline, CDR1 is LGHNT and CDR2 FRNRAP. The chain's CDR3 is CASGPLPYNEQFF. The DNA of the CDR3 is TGTGCTAGTGGTCCCCTCCCGTACAATGAGCAGTTCTTC.

This chain links TRBV7-9 with TRBJ2-7; no reliable D call. Trimming took off 2 bases at V and 4 bases at J, with 9 bases between the two ends. The CDR3 consists of 13 residues. Germline assignment: CDR1 SEHNR and CDR2 FQNEAQ (reference sequence). The CDR3 DNA is TGTGCCAGCAGCTTATGGGAAGGTTACGAGCAGTACTTC. It codes for CASSLWEGYEQYF.

Here the CDR3 reads CASSFAYETQYF. As DNA, the CDR3 is TGTGCCAGCAGTTTCGCATACGAGACCCAGTACTTC. The chain couples TRBV12-3 or TRBV12-4 to TRBJ2-5; D is undetermined. V lost 3 bases, J lost 5 bases, and 7 bases lay in between. The CDR3 sequence is 12 residues long.

The rearrangement joins TRBV3-1 to TRBJ1-1, with a weak D call TRBD1 (5 bases). Germline assignment: CDR1 LGHDT and CDR2 YNNKEL (reference sequence). Trimming stripped 1 base from V and 8 bases from J, with 8 bases between. CDR3 length: 12 amino acids. The CDR3, as DNA: TGTGCCAGCAGCCAAGGTTGGACAGAAGCTTTCTTT. This sequence encodes CASSQGWTEAFF.

V is TRBV19 and J is TRBJ2-7, with 8 bases fitting TRBD2. This CDR3 is built from 16 residues. Germline assignment: CDR1 LNHDA and CDR2 SQIVND (reference sequence). Trimming cost V 5 bases and J 5 bases; bases outside gene matches: 14. The DNA of the CDR3 is TGTGCCAGTAGTCCGATAGCGGGATTCCTTCCTAACGAGCAGTACTTC. Residues: CASSPIAGFLPNEQYF.

The rearrangement joins TRBV12-5 to TRBJ2-7; D might be TRBD2 (5 bases). Germline values: CDR1 LGHNT, CDR2 FRNRAP. The CDR3 has 14 amino acids. V was clipped by 1 base and J by 3 bases, with 10 bases between them. For the CDR3, the DNA is TGTGCTAGTGGTTTGGAACTAGAAAACTACGAGCAGTACTTC. The encoded protein is CASGLELENYEQYF.

This clonotype was recorded only once. The V and J genes are TRBV2 and TRBJ1-1; TRBD1 agrees at 7 bases. Germline CDR1 reads SNHLY; CDR2 reads FYNNEI. The CDR3 consists of 12 residues. V was pared by 10 bases and J by 2 bases, with 4 bases of the junction left unmatched. CDR3 in DNA: TGTGCCATCTACAGGGGCAACACTGAAGCTTTCTTT. It codes for CAIYRGNTEAFF. Supplemented by reference TRBV2 and TRBJ1-1, the full variable domain reads EPEVTQTPSHQVTQMGQEVILRCVPISNHLYFYWYRQILGQKVEFLVSFYNNEISEKSEIFDDQFSVERPDGSNFTLKIRSTKLEDSAMYFCAIYRGNTEAFFGQGTRLTVV.

V is TRBV4-3 and J is TRBJ2-5; D possibly uses TRBD1 or TRBD2 (5 bases each). Germline V lookup: CDR1 LGHNA, CDR2 YSLEER. This CDR3 is 15 amino acids long. Trimming left V 4 bases short and J 5 bases short, with 17 bases between. CDR3 in DNA: TGCGCCAGCAGCCTCCTCGGGGCCCGCGGGGAGACCCAGTACTTC. Protein: CASSLLGARGETQYF.

CDR3 amino acids: CATARGQDTEAFF. CDR3 DNA sequence: TGTGCCACCGCCCGGGGACAGGACACTGAAGCTTTCTTT. The gene calls are TRBV24-1 and TRBJ1-1, with 8 bases lining up with TRBD1. This CDR3 is 13 amino acids long. The junction had 5 bases not matched to a gene; V was cut back by 9 bases and J by 3 bases. Looked up from germline, CDR1 is KGHDR and CDR2 is SFDVKD.

V and J are TRBV3-1 and TRBJ2-5; D gene uncertain. Germline V CDR1 and CDR2: LGHDT, YNNKEL (reference sequence). Between the trimmed V and J ends, which lost 1 base and 7 bases, there was a span of 10 bases. The CDR3 totals 13 residues. The CDR3 loop reads CASSQVEVGTQYF. CDR3 sequence (DNA): TGTGCCAGCAGCCAAGTAGAGGTGGGGACCCAGTACTTC.